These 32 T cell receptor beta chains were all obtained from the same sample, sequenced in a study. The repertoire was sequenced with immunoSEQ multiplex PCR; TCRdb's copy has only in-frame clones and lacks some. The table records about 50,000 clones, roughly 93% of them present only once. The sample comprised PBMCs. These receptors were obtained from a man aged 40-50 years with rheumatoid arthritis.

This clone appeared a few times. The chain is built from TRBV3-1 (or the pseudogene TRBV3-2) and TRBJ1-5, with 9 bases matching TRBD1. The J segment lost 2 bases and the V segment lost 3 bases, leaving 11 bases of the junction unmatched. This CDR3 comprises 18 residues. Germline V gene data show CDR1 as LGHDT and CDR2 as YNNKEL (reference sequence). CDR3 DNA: TGTGCCAGCAGCCACAAGAAGATGGGGGACAGGGGCAATCAGCCCCAGCATTTT. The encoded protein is CASSHKKMGDRGNQPQHF.

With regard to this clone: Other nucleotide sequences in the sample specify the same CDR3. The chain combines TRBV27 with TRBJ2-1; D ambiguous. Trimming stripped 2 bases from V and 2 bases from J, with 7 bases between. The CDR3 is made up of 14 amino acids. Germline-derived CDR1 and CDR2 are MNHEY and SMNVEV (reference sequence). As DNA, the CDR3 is TGTGCCAGCAGTTTAAGCCTAGCCTACAATGAGCAGTTCTTC. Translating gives CASSLSLAYNEQFF.

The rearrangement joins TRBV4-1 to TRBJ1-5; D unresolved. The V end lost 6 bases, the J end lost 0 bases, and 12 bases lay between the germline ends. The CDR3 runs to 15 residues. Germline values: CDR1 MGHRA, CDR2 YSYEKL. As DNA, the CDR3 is TGCGCCAGCAGTCAGGCCGGGTCTAGCAATCAGCCCCAGCATTTT. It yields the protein CASSQAGSSNQPQHF.

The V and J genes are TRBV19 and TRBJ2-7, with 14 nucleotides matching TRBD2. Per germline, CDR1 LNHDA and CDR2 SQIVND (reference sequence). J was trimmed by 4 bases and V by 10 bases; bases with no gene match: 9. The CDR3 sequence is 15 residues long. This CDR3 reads CATGGRTSGRYEQYF. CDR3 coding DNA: TGTGCCACCGGAGGAAGGACTAGCGGGAGGTACGAGCAGTACTTC.

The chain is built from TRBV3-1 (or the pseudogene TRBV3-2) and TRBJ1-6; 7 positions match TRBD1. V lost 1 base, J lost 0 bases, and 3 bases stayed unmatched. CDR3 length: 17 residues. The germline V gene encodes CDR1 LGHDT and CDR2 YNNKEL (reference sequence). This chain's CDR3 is CASSQGSGGSYNSPLHF. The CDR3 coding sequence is TGTGCCAGCAGCCAAGGGTCAGGGGGCTCCTATAATTCACCCCTCCACTTT.

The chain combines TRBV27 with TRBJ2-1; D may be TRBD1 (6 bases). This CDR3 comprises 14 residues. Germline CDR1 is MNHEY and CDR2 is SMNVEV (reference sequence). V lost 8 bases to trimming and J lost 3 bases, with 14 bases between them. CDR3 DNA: TGTGCCAGCGGGGGACATTTAGACTACAATGAGCAGTTCTTC. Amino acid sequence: CASGGHLDYNEQFF.

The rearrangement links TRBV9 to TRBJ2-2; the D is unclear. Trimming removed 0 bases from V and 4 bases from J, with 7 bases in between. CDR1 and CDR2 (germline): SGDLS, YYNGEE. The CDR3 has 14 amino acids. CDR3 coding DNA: TGTGCCAGCAGCGTAGAGGTCAGCACCGGGGAGCTGTTTTTT. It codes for CASSVEVSTGELFF.

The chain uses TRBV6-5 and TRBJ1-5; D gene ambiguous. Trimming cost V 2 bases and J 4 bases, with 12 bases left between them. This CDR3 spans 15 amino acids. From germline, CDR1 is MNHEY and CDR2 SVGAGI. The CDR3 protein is CASSYGGPSNQPQHF. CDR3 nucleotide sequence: TGTGCCAGCAGTTACGGAGGACCTTCAAATCAGCCCCAGCATTTT.

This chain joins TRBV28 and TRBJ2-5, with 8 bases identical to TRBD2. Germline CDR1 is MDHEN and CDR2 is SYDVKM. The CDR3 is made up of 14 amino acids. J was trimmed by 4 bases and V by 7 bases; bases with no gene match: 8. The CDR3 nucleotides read TGTGCCAGCAACCCACGGGAGGGATTAGAGACCCAGTACTTC. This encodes CASNPREGLETQYF.

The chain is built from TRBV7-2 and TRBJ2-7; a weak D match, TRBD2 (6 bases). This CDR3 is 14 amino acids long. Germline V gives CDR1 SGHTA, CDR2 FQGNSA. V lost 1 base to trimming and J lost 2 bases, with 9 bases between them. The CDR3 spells CASSLVGGTYEQYF. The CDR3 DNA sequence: TGTGCCAGCAGCTTAGTGGGGGGAACCTACGAGCAGTACTTC.

CDR3 amino acids: CSVVGTGSRGNYGYTF. CDR3 bases: TGCAGCGTTGTGGGAACAGGGAGCCGGGGAAACTATGGCTACACCTTC. This rearrangement joins TRBV29-1 to TRBJ1-2; D is perhaps TRBD1 (6 bases). Per germline, CDR1 SQVTM and CDR2 ANQGSEA. The CDR3 has 16 amino acids. With 4 bases removed from V and 2 bases from J, the gap between germline ends came to 20 bases.

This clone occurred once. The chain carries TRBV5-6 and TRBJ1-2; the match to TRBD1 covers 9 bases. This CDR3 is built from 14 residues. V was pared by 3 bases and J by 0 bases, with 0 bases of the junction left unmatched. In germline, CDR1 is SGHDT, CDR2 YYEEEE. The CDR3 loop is CASSWDRANYGYTF. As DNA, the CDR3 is TGTGCCAGCAGCTGGGACAGGGCTAACTATGGCTACACCTTC.

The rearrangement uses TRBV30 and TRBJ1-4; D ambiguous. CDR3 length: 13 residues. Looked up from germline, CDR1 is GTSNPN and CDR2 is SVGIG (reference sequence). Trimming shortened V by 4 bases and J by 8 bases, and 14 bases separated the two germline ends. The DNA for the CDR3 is TGTGCCTGGACGCGGAGGGTTGGGGAAAAACTGTTTTTT. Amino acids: CAWTRRVGEKLFF.

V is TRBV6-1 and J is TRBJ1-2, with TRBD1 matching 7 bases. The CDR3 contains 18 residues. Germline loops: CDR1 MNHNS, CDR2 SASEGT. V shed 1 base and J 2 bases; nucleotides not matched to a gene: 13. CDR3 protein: CASSEGVRGFAGNYGYTF. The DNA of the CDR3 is TGTGCCAGCAGTGAAGGGGTCAGGGGGTTTGCTGGGAACTATGGCTACACCTTC.

The CDR3 sequence is CASSSPDTTEAFF. The DNA for the CDR3 is TGTGCCAGCAGTTCCCCGGACACCACTGAAGCTTTCTTT. The chain uses TRBV27 and TRBJ1-1; tentative D call: TRBD1 (5 bases). This CDR3 has 13 amino acids. CDR1 and CDR2 (germline): MNHEY, SMNVEV (reference sequence). V was cut by 4 bases and J by 4 bases, with 10 bases left in between.

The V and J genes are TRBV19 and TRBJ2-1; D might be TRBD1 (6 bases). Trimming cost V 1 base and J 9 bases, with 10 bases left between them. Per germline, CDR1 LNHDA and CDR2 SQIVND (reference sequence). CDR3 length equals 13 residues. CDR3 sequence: CASSIGTAIEQFF. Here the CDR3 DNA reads TGTGCCAGTAGTATAGGGACAGCAATTGAGCAGTTCTTC.

Here the CDR3 DNA reads TGTGCCAGTAGACTATCTAGCGGGGGCGGGGAGCAGTACTTC. It encodes CASRLSSGGGEQYF. The chain recombines TRBV27 with TRBJ2-7, with 10 bases lining up with TRBD2. The CDR3 totals 14 residues. Germline CDR1 and CDR2: MNHEY and SMNVEV (reference sequence). With 9 bases clipped from V and 7 bases from J, the junction kept 12 bases outside the gene matches.

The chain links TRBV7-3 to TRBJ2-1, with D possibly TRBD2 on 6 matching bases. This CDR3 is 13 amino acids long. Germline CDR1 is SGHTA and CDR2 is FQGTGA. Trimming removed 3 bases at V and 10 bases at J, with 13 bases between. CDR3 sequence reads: CASSFGLAGEQFF. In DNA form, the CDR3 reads TGTGCCAGCAGCTTTGGCCTGGCGGGGGAGCAGTTCTTC.

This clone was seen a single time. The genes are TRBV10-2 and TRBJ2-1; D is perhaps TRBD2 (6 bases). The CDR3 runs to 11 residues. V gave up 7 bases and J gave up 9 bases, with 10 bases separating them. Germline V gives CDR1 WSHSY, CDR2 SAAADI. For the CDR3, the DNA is TGCGCCAGCACGACTAGTTCTGAGCAGTTCTTC. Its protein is CASTTSSEQFF.

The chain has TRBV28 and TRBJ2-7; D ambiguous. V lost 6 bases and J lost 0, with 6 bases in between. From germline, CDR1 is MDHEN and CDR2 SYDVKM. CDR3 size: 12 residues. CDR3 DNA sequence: TGTGCCAGCAGGCCCGACTCCTACGAGCAGTACTTC. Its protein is CASRPDSYEQYF.

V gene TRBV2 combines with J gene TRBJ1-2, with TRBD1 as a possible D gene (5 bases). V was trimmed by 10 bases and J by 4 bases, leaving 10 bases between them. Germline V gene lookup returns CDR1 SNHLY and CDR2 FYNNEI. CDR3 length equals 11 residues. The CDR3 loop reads CATGTGYGYTF. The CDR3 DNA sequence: TGTGCCACTGGGACGGGCTATGGCTACACCTTC. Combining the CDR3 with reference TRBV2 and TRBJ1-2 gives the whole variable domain EPEVTQTPSHQVTQMGQEVILRCVPISNHLYFYWYRQILGQKVEFLVSFYNNEISEKSEIFDDQFSVERPDGSNFTLKIRSTKLEDSAMYFCATGTGYGYTFGSGTRLTVV.

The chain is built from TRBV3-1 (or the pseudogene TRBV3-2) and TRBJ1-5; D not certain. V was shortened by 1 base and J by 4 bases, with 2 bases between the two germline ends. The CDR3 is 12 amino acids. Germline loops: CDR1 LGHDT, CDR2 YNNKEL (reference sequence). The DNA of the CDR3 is TGTGCCAGCAGCCAAGGGAATCAGCCCCAGCATTTT. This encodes CASSQGNQPQHF.

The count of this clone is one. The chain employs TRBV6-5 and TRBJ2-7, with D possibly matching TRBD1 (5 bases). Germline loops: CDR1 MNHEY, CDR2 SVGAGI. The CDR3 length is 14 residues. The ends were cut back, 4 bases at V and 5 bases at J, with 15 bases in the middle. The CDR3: CASSFLRETDEQYF. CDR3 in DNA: TGTGCCAGCAGTTTTCTCAGGGAAACCGACGAGCAGTACTTC.

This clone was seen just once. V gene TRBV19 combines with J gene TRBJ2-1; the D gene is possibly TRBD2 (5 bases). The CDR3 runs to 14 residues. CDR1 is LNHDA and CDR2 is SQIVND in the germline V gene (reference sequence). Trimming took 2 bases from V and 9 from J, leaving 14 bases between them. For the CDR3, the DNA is TGTGCCAGTAGTATAATACCTCGGGCGGGTGAGCAGTTCTTC. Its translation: CASSIIPRAGEQFF.

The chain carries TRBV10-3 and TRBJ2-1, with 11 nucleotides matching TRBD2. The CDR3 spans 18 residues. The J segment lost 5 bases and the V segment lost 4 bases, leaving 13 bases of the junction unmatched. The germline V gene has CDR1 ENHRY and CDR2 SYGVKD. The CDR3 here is CAISGGSPGTSGDNEQFF. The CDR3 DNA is TGTGCCATCAGTGGCGGGTCCCCCGGGACTAGCGGAGACAATGAGCAGTTCTTC.

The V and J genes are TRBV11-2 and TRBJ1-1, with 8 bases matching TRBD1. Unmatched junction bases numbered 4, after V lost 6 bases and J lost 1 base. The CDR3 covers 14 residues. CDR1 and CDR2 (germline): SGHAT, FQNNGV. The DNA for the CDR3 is TGTGCCAGCAGACCCGGACAGGGGAACACTGAAGCTTTCTTT. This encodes CASRPGQGNTEAFF. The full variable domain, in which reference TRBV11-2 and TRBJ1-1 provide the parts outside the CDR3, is EAGVAQSPRYKIIEKRQSVAFWCNPISGHATLYWYQQILGQGPKLLIQFQNNGVVDDSQLPKDRFSAERLKGVDSTLKIQPAKLEDSAVYLCASRPGQGNTEAFFGQGTRLTVV.

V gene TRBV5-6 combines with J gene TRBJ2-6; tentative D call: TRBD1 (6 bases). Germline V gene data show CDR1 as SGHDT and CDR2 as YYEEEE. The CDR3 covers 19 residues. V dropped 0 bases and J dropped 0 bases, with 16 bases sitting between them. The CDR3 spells CASSLVLGAPNSGANVLTF. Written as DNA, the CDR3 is TGTGCCAGCAGCTTGGTCCTGGGGGCCCCAAACTCTGGGGCCAACGTCCTGACTTTC.

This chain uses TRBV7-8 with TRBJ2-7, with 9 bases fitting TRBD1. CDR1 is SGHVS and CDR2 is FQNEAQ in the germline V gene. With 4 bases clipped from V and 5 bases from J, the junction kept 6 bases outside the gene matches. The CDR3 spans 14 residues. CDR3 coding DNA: TGTGCCAGCAGCTCCGGACAGGGGAGCAACGAGCAGTACTTC. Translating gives CASSSGQGSNEQYF.

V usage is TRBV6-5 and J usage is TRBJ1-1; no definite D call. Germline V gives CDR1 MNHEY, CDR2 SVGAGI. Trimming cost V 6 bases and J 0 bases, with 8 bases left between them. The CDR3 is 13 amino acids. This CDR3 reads CASRVVLNTEAFF. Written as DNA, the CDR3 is TGTGCCAGCAGGGTGGTTTTGAACACTGAAGCTTTCTTT.

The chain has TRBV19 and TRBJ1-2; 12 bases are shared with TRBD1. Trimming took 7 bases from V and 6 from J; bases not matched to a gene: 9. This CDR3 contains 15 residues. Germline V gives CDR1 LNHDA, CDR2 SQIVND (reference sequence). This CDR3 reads CASKAGTGGHNGYTF. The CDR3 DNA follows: TGTGCCAGTAAAGCCGGGACAGGGGGCCACAATGGCTACACCTTC. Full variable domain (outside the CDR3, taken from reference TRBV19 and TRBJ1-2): DGGITQSPKYLFRKEGQNVTLSCEQNLNHDAMYWYRQDPGQGLRLIYYSQIVNDFQKGDIAEGYSVSREKKESFPLTVTSAQKNPTAFYLCASKAGTGGHNGYTFGSGTRLTVV.

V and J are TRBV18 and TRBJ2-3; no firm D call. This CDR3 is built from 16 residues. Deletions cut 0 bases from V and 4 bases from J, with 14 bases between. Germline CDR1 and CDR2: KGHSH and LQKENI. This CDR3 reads CASSPPSRRGSDTQYF. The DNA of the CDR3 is TGTGCCAGCTCACCACCCTCCCGGCGAGGTTCAGATACGCAGTATTTT.

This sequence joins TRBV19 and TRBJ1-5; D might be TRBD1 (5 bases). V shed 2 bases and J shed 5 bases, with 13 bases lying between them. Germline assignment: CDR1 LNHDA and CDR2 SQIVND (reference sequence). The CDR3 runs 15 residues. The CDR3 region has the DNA TGTGCCAGTAGTATACATGGCGGGGGTGATCAGCCCCAGCATTTT. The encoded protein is CASSIHGGGDQPQHF.